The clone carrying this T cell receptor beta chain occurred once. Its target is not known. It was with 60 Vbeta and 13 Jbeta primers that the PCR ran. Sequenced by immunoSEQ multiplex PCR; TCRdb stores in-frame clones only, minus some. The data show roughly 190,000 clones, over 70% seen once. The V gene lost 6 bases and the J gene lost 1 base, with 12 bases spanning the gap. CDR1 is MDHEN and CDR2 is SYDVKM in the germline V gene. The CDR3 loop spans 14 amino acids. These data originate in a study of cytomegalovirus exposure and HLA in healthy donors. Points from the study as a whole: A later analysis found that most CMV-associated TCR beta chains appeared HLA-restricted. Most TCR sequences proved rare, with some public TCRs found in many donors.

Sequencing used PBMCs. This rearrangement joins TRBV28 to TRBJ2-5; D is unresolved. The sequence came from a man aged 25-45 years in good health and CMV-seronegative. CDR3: CASSTPRGQETQYF. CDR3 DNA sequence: TGTGCCAGCAGCACTCCTAGAGGCCAAGAGACCCAGTACTTC.